This T cell receptor (beta chain) was profiled in a study of cytomegalovirus exposure and HLA in healthy donors. The primer mix had 60 Vbeta and 13 Jbeta primers. Sequencing used immunoSEQ multiplex PCR; TCRdb keeps in-frame clones, though not all of them. Seen here are around 200,000 clones, about 81% observed once, and the top ten hold over 4%. The germline V and J ends were trimmed by 4 bases and 6 bases, with 15 bases remaining between them. Germline values: CDR1 SQVTM, CDR2 ANQGSEA. The CDR3 is 13 residues long. The V call is TRBV29-1, the J call TRBJ1-2; TRBD1 is a possible D gene (5 bases). The clonotype comes from a man aged 25-45 years in good health and CMV-seropositive. The material sequenced was PBMCs. CDR3 coding DNA: TGCAGCGTTGGGGGGGGAGGGGTCGATGGCTACACCTTC. Protein product: CSVGGGGVDGYTF. Drawing the rest from reference TRBV29-1 and TRBJ1-2, the complete variable domain is SAVISQKPSRDICQRGTSLTIQCQVDSQVTMMFWYRQQPGQSLTLIATANQGSEATYESGFVIDKFPISRPNLTFSTLTVSNMSPEDSSIYLCSVGGGGVDGYTFGSGTRLTVV.